The 23 T cell receptor beta chains presented below share a single source sample, sequenced in a study of blood T cell repertoires in COVID-19. Profiling relied on immunoSEQ multiplex PCR, and the TCRdb table lists in-frame clones only, not all of them. The table includes fewer than 250,000 clones, around four fifths detected once. Sample: peripheral blood. Receptors originate from an older woman with active or convalescent COVID-19.

The V and J genes are TRBV7-9 and TRBJ1-4; 7 bases are a match to TRBD1. The CDR3 runs to 15 residues. The V gene's germline CDR1 is SEHNR and CDR2 FQNEAQ (reference sequence). The ends lost 0 bases at V and 10 bases at J; junction bases unmatched: 8. The CDR3 sequence: CASSLAGGTVGKLFF. The CDR3 DNA is TGTGCCAGCAGCTTAGCCGGCGGGACAGTAGGAAAACTGTTTTTT. The variable domain in full, with the rest retrieved from reference TRBV7-9 and TRBJ1-4, is DTGVSQNPRHKITKRGQNVTFRCDPISEHNRLYWYRQTLGQGPEFLTYFQNEAQLEKSRLLSDRFSAERPKGSFSTLEIQRTEQGDSAMYLCASSLAGGTVGKLFFGSGTQLSVL.

The V gene is TRBV27, the J gene TRBJ1-3; D is unclear. The germline gives CDR1 MNHEY, CDR2 SMNVEV (reference sequence). Trimming took off 5 bases at V and 1 base at J, with 12 bases between the two ends. This CDR3 has 15 amino acids. The CDR3 loop reads CASSRGGSSGNTIYF. As DNA, the CDR3 is TGTGCCAGCAGTCGAGGCGGATCTTCTGGAAACACCATATATTTT.

The chain has TRBV7-9 and TRBJ2-1, with a tentative D call TRBD2 (5 bases). Trimming shortened V by 0 bases and J by 8 bases, and 20 bases separated the two germline ends. The germline CDR1 and CDR2 sequences are SEHNR and FQNEAQ (reference sequence). The CDR3 has 17 amino acids. The CDR3, as DNA: TGTGCCAGCAGCTTAGCCCCGAGTGCGGGTGGCTATGATGAGCAGTTCTTC. This sequence encodes CASSLAPSAGGYDEQFF. Filled out from reference TRBV7-9 and TRBJ2-1, the complete variable domain reads DTGVSQNPRHKITKRGQNVTFRCDPISEHNRLYWYRQTLGQGPEFLTYFQNEAQLEKSRLLSDRFSAERPKGSFSTLEIQRTEQGDSAMYLCASSLAPSAGGYDEQFFGPGTRLTVL.

The V call is TRBV11-2, the J call TRBJ2-1; possible D gene TRBD1, 6 bases. Trimming pared 5 bases from V and 9 bases from J, leaving 14 bases between. Germline values: CDR1 SGHAT, CDR2 FQNNGV. The CDR3 runs to 13 residues. DNA for the CDR3: TGTGCCAGCAGCCAACCACAGGGAAGTGAGCAGTTCTTC. Its protein product is CASSQPQGSEQFF.

This clone is large. CDR3 amino acids: CASSLPSGQGVEAFF. The CDR3 coding sequence is TGTGCCAGCAGCTTACCCTCGGGACAGGGTGTGGAGGCTTTCTTT. The chain employs TRBV7-2 and TRBJ1-1, with 9 bases aligning to TRBD1. Looked up from germline, CDR1 is SGHTA and CDR2 is FQGNSA. Losses at the gene ends were 2 bases for V and 11 bases for J; bases not matched to a gene: 12. The CDR3 length is 15 residues.

V is TRBV24-1 and J is TRBJ1-5, with 8 bases that match TRBD1. CDR3 length: 16 residues. Trimming removed 3 bases from V and 2 bases from J; junction bases left unmatched: 5. Germline loops: CDR1 KGHDR, CDR2 SFDVKD. The CDR3 nucleotides read TGTGCCACCAGTGATCGTGACAGGGGTGGCAATCAGCCCCAGCATTTT. It encodes CATSDRDRGGNQPQHF.

The sample holds one count of this clone. The rearrangement joins TRBV20-1 to TRBJ2-1; D perhaps matches TRBD2 (6 bases). This CDR3 spans 14 amino acids. From germline, CDR1 is DFQATT and CDR2 SNEGSKA (reference sequence). V lost 3 bases to trimming and J lost 0 bases, with 9 bases between them. CDR3 sequence: CSASAGSSYNEQFF. DNA for the CDR3: TGCAGTGCTAGTGCGGGGAGCTCCTACAATGAGCAGTTCTTC.

The gene calls are TRBV5-1 and TRBJ1-1; tentative D call: TRBD1 (6 bases). This CDR3 is built from 17 residues. Germline CDR1 reads SGHRS; CDR2 reads YFSETQ. The V and J ends lost 4 bases and 5 bases respectively, with 24 bases between them. CDR3 nucleotides: TGCGCCAGCAGCCCAACGATAGCAGGGGCAGGAGAGACTGAAGCTTTCTTT. Translated, it gives CASSPTIAGAGETEAFF.

The chain employs TRBV7-9 and TRBJ2-5; tentatively, D is TRBD1 (5 bases). CDR1 and CDR2 from the germline V gene are SEHNR and FQNEAQ (reference sequence). V gave up 3 bases and J gave up 2 bases, with 7 bases separating them. This CDR3 is built from 13 residues. The CDR3 region is CASSFRAQETQYF. In DNA form, the CDR3 reads TGTGCCAGCAGCTTCAGGGCTCAAGAGACCCAGTACTTC.

The chain carries TRBV2 and TRBJ2-2; TRBD2 agrees at 8 bases. The CDR3 contains 15 residues. CDR1 and CDR2 from the germline V gene are SNHLY and FYNNEI. Unmatched junction bases numbered 6, after V lost 9 bases and J lost 0 bases. CDR3 sequence: CARTLSGANTGELFF. CDR3 DNA: TGTGCCAGGACCCTTAGCGGGGCGAACACCGGGGAGCTGTTTTTT.

The J gene is TRBJ2-2, the V gene TRBV19; 12 bases line up with TRBD2. Germline V gene data show CDR1 as LNHDA and CDR2 as SQIVND (reference sequence). The CDR3 contains 19 residues. The ends lost 0 bases at V and 1 base at J; junction bases unmatched: 6. The CDR3 loop reads CASSIDRTSGALNTGELFF. CDR3 nucleotide sequence: TGTGCCAGTAGTATAGACCGGACTAGCGGGGCACTGAACACCGGGGAGCTGTTTTTT.

V usage is TRBV25-1 and J usage is TRBJ2-7, with 7 positions matching TRBD1. The CDR3 consists of 14 residues. Trimming took 2 bases from V and 2 from J; bases not matched to a gene: 3. Looked up from germline, CDR1 is MGHDK and CDR2 is SYGVNS. DNA of the CDR3: TGTGCCAGCAGTGAAGGGACAGCTCCCTACGAGCAGTACTTC. Amino acids: CASSEGTAPYEQYF.

For this clone: Additional DNA sequences in this sample encode the identical CDR3. This chain links TRBV27 with TRBJ2-2, with D possibly matching TRBD2 (5 bases). Germline values: CDR1 MNHEY, CDR2 SMNVEV (reference sequence). V was pared by 3 bases and J by 5 bases, with 10 bases between. This CDR3 contains 14 residues. CDR3 protein: CASSLGAATGELFF. CDR3 nucleotide sequence: TGTGCCAGCAGTTTGGGAGCGGCGACCGGGGAGCTGTTTTTT.

This clone was seen once. The chain uses TRBV5-4 and TRBJ1-1; no firm D call. Trimming removed 7 bases from V and 11 bases from J, with 15 bases in between. The CDR3 consists of 11 residues. In germline, CDR1 is SGHNT, CDR2 YYREEE (reference sequence). As DNA, the CDR3 is TGTGCCAGCGGCGCCGATCGCGGGGCTTTCTTT. Translation gives CASGADRGAFF.

The V call is TRBV28, the J call TRBJ2-3, with TRBD2 as a possible D gene (5 bases). Germline CDR1 MDHEN, CDR2 SYDVKM. V was clipped by 8 bases and J by 2 bases, with 14 bases between them. The CDR3 has 14 residues. CDR3 nucleotides: TGTGCCAGCCAATTAGACTACTTCACAGATACGCAGTATTTT. This codes for CASQLDYFTDTQYF.

V gene TRBV3-1 (or the pseudogene TRBV3-2) combines with J gene TRBJ1-1; 7 nucleotides agree with TRBD1. Per the germline V gene, CDR1 is LGHDT and CDR2 is YNNKEL (reference sequence). The CDR3 totals 15 residues. Losses at the gene ends were 2 bases for V and 0 bases for J; bases not matched to a gene: 3. The CDR3: CASSQFRGMNTEAFF. The CDR3 region has the DNA TGTGCCAGCAGCCAATTCAGGGGGATGAACACTGAAGCTTTCTTT.

This clone has a single count. The CDR3 bases are TGTGCCAGCTCCCCGTGGGGCCGGGCTGAGCAGTTCTTC. Translating it yields CASSPWGRAEQFF. The genes are TRBV11-2 and TRBJ2-1; D possibly corresponds to TRBD1 (5 bases). The CDR3 loop spans 13 amino acids. Germline V gene sequence: CDR1 SGHAT, CDR2 FQNNGV. Trimming took 8 bases from V and 9 from J, leaving 17 bases between them.

The genes are TRBV6-2 or TRBV6-3 and TRBJ2-7; 7 bases match TRBD1. Germline trimming cut 6 bases from V and 3 bases from J; bases unmatched to any gene: 11. CDR3 length equals 15 residues. Germline V gives CDR1 MNHEY, CDR2 SVGEGT. The CDR3 DNA is TGTGCCAGCAGCCAAAGACAGGGAGTGTTCTACGAGCAGTACTTC. This codes for CASSQRQGVFYEQYF.

This rearrangement joins TRBV2 to TRBJ1-6; D remains unclear. V was pared by 3 bases and J by 7 bases, with 10 bases between. CDR1 SNHLY and CDR2 FYNNEI come from the germline V gene. This CDR3 spans 14 amino acids. The CDR3 bases are TGTGCCAGCAGTGACCAGTCTTGGAATTCACCCCTCCACTTT. It translates to CASSDQSWNSPLHF. Full variable domain (missing parts from reference TRBV2 and TRBJ1-6): EPEVTQTPSHQVTQMGQEVILRCVPISNHLYFYWYRQILGQKVEFLVSFYNNEISEKSEIFDDQFSVERPDGSNFTLKIRSTKLEDSAMYFCASSDQSWNSPLHFGNGTRLTVT.

J is TRBJ1-1 and V is TRBV3-1 (or the pseudogene TRBV3-2); perhaps TRBD1 as D (5 bases). CDR1 and CDR2 from the germline V gene are LGHDT and YNNKEL (reference sequence). This CDR3 contains 14 residues. Trimming removed 4 bases from V and 3 bases from J, with 12 bases in between. CDR3 loop: CASSRARADTEAFF. The CDR3 DNA sequence: TGTGCCAGCAGCCGTGCCAGGGCAGACACTGAAGCTTTCTTT.

The chain is built from TRBV29-1 and TRBJ1-1; D is ambiguous. V lost 4 bases and J 9 bases, leaving 9 bases between the germline ends. CDR3 size: 10 residues. Germline V CDR1 and CDR2: SQVTM, ANQGSEA. The CDR3 DNA sequence: TGCAGCGTTGCGCAGGCGCAAGCTTTCTTT. Translating gives CSVAQAQAFF.

The chain recombines TRBV12-3 or TRBV12-4 with TRBJ1-1; D is uncertain. Trimming removed 6 bases at V and 2 bases at J, with 10 bases between. This CDR3 has 13 amino acids. In DNA, the CDR3 is TGTGCCAGCAGCCGAACAGTTAACACTGAAGCTTTCTTT. Translated: CASSRTVNTEAFF.

This clone has a single count. The sample carries other DNA sequences with the same CDR3. CDR3 residues: CASSQPQGRAVNTEAFF. The DNA for the CDR3 is TGTGCCAGCAGTCAGCCGCAGGGGAGGGCGGTGAACACTGAAGCTTTCTTT. The rearrangement links TRBV28 to TRBJ1-1, with TRBD1 as a possible D gene (6 bases). CDR3 size: 17 residues. Germline CDR1 and CDR2: MDHEN and SYDVKM. The V end was cut by 5 bases, the J end by 0 bases, with 19 bases between.